This TCR beta chain is from a study of blood T cell repertoires in COVID-19. The wider study: Acute and convalescent COVID-19 specimens originated in the United States, Italy and Spain. PBMCs, B-cell-depleted T cells, or T cells provided the cDNA or gDNA that made up the material.

This clone showed up just a few times. Sequencing used immunoSEQ multiplex PCR; TCRdb keeps in-frame clones, though not all of them. The profile shows some 200,000 clones, about 90% of them singletons. This TCR came from a woman aged 70-85 years with acute or convalescent COVID-19. Sequencing input: peripheral blood.

The CDR3 coding sequence is TGTGCCAGCAGCCCGGGACAGGGGCACTATGGCTACACCTTC. Its translation: CASSPGQGHYGYTF. The chain is built from TRBV6-4 and TRBJ1-2, with TRBD1 matching 10 bases. Germline V gene lookup returns CDR1 MRHNA and CDR2 SNTAGT. The CDR3 sequence is 14 residues long. V lost 6 bases and J lost 3; bases outside the gene matches: 4.